The entry below describes one T cell receptor (beta chain). There is no known antigen for this receptor. There are no base qualities to consult, and no much larger clone falls within one base. This specimen includes other DNA sequences encoding the same CDR3. Using the deep immunoSEQ assay, TCR CDR3 regions were amplified from genomic DNA by multiplex PCR. Genomic DNA extracted from each cell subset was distributed evenly over all wells of several immunoSEQ 96-well plates, and each plate served as one replicate. Each replicate PCR for sorted subsets received about 200 ng genomic DNA, equal to tens of thousands of T cell genomes. Purified libraries were measured with a Qubit 3.0 fluorometer, size-checked on a Bioanalyzer 2100, and measured again with the KAPA Library Quantification kit. Each immunoSEQ 96-well plate was sequenced on its own single-read 150-cycle Illumina NextSeq 550 flow cell. In the source study's methods: Because the immunoSEQ output included only junctional sequences and no quality scores, the filtering could not be the same as the filtering used for full-length reads. Sequences were annotated with PyIR, a Python wrapper for IgBLAST v1.9, and V/J genes and CDR3 were assigned using IMGT germline references. Reads were removed for weak V/J assignments (E-value above 1e-6), missing CDR3, stop codons, out-of-frame junctions, or ambiguous translated residues. V3J clonotypes were defined as sequences sharing an identical inferred V gene, J gene, and CDR3 amino acid sequence. The percentage overlap between two repertoires was calculated by dividing the number of shared unique clonotypes by the size of the smaller repertoire. RTK rarefaction, the Chao1 estimator, and Recon v2.1 estimates of unobserved clonotypes were used to assess repertoire richness. OLGA was used to compute generation probabilities for all TCRbeta clonotypes that the gDNA method yielded from a few donors. The clones in this table, taken by TCRdb from immuneACCESS, are in-frame only. Not every clone is retained; where verified, under half of the shortfall comes from an unresolved V gene, and the cause of the rest is unknown. V and J calls and clone size are as listed in that table; D and trimming were resolved from the DNA. The sample contains over a million clones, approximately 80% of them found a single time. Together, the top ten hold more than 0.45% of the sample.

Donors were healthy HIV-negative adults with no recently reported acute infections or vaccinations. All donors were Caucasian adults living in Nashville, Tennessee, USA. Magnetic negative selection was used to enrich CD4+ T cells, after which naive cells were positively selected on CD45RA and the negative fraction became the memory subset. After blood collection by leukapheresis, PBMCs were isolated using Ficoll-Histopaque density gradient centrifugation and then cryopreserved in the vapor phase of liquid nitrogen. Analytical flow cytometry was used to check the purity and quantity of every magnetically sorted T cell population. Genomic DNA was isolated from every sorted fraction and measured by UV absorbance on a Nanodrop 2000c. The sample is drawn from a study of shared clonotypes between healthy human individuals (dated by TCRdb to about 2020). Looking at the study overall: The cohort included three men and a couple of women between 18 and 49 years of age. Blood TCR repertoires of about 5 healthy adults were deeply sequenced to estimate repertoire size and the extent of clonotype sharing between individuals. To increase sequencing depth and limit assay-specific biases, different laboratories used diverse techniques to prepare libraries and sequence TCR repertoires. For each donor, CD4 naive and CD4 memory were each run on three plates, CD8 naive on two plates, and CD8 memory on one plate. Per donor, leukapheresis produced somewhere between about 0.9 and 9.5 billion PBMCs. The study at large found these results: Because the study included only a small number of donors, the genetic and exposure-history diversity represented was limited. Compared with non-shared clonotypes, the clonotypes found in all four sorted-subset donors had higher generation probabilities. Only blood was sampled, and tissue TCR repertoires likely differ from those in blood. Incomplete sequencing was indicated by rarefaction of sorted-subset datasets, despite the large sequencing depth. When a handful of donors were compared, the shared fraction of clonotypes was around 5% for naive CD4, around 4% for naive CD8, 2% to 2.5% for memory CD4, and 0.4% for memory CD8. Pairwise subsampling indicated that sequencing depth was expected to affect the degree of clonotype sharing among donors. Naive subsets generally had larger estimated clonotype richness than memory subsets.

The V and J ends are trimmed by 8 bases and 2 bases, leaving 4 bases between them. CDR1 and CDR2 were assigned from the germline V gene as SNHLY and FYNNEI. The CDR3 has 10 amino acids, counting the end cysteine and phenylalanine. Only the CDR3 part of the read is kept: 30 bases, read in frame from the first base. In this chain, TRBV2 is recombined with TRBJ2-7; no D gene can be assigned with confidence. This sequence was found in a man between 18 and 29 years old in good health. Some clones in this sample may be carry-over from other donors' samples. Sample: memory CD4+ T cells from PBMCs. This specimen's cell subset or site label, per the study, means: CD45RA-negative fraction. The CDR3 protein: CASRAYEQYF. The DNA sequence is TGTGCCAGCCGAGCCTACGAGCAGTACTTC. The entire variable domain, with the stretches around the CDR3 drawn from the reference TRBV2 and TRBJ2-7 proteins, is EPEVTQTPSHQVTQMGQEVILRCVPISNHLYFYWYRQILGQKVEFLVSFYNNEISEKSEIFDDQFSVERPDGSNFTLKIRSTKLEDSAMYFCASRAYEQYFGPGTRLTVT.